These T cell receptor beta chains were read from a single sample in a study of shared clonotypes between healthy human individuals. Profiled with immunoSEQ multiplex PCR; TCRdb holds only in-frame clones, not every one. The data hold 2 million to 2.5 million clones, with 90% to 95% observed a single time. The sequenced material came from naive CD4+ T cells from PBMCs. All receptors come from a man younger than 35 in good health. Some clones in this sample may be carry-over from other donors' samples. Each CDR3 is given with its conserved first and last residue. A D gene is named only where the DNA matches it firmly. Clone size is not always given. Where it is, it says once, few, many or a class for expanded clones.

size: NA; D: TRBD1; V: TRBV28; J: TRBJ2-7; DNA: TGTGCCAGCAGTTTGGGACAGCTTCTCTTCTACGAGCAGTACTTC; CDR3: CASSLGQLLFYEQYF
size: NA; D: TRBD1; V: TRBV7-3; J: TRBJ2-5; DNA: TGTGCCAGCAGCCTAGGACAGGGAAAGACCCAGTACTTC; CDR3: CASSLGQGKTQYF
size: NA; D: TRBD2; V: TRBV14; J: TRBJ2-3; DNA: TGTGCCAGCAGCCCCAGAACGGGAGGACTGGGTACGCAGTATTTT; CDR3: CASSPRTGGLGTQYF
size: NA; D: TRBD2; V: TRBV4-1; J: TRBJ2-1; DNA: TGCGCCAGCAGCCGCCTGGGACTAGCGGGAGCCAATGAGCAGTTCTTC; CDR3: CASSRLGLAGANEQFF
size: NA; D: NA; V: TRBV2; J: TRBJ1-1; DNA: TGTGCCGCAAGAGAAAACACTGAAGCTTTCTTT; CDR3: CAARENTEAFF
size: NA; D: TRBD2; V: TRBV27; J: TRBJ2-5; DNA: TGTGCCAGCAGTCCCCTTTCAGCGGGGGTCCGGGAGACCCAGTACTTC; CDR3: CASSPLSAGVRETQYF
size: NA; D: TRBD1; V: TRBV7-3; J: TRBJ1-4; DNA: TGTGCCAGCAGCCCGACCGGACAGGGTGAAAAACTGTTTTTT; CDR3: CASSPTGQGEKLFF
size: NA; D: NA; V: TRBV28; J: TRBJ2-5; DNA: TGTGCCAGCAGTTTTTTCAGGGCTGGAGGGGAGACCCAGTACTTC; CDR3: CASSFFRAGGETQYF
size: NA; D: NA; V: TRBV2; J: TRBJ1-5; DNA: TGTGCCAGCAGTGTAGGGGGTGGGGATGAGCCCCAGCATTTT; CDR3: CASSVGGGDEPQHF
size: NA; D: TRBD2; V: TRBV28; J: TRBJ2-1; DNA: TGTGCCAGCAGTTGGGGCGGGGGCTACAATGAGCAGTTCTTC; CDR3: CASSWGGGYNEQFF
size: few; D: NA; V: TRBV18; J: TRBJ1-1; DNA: TGTGCCAGCTCCTGGAGCGAGAACACTGAAGCTTTCTTT; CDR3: CASSWSENTEAFF
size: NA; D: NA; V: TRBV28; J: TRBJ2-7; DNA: TGTGCCAGCAGTTTAAGGCAGGCACTCTCCGGGCAGTACTTC; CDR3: CASSLRQALSGQYF
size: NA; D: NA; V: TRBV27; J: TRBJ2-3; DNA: TGTGCCAGCAGAGGGGGGGGGTACACAGATACGCAGTATTTT; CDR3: CASRGGGYTDTQYF
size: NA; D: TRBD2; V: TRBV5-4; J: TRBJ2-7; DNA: TGTGCCAGCAGCTTGCTAGCGGGAAGCTCCTACGAGCAGTACTTC; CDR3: CASSLLAGSSYEQYF
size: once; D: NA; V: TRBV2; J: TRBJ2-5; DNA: TGTGCCAGCAGCCCCGTTGTTGAAGAGACCCAGTACTTC; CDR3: CASSPVVEETQYF
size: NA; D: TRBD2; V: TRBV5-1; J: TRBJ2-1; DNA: TGCGCCAGCAACGAGGCTAGCGGAAACTACAATGAGCAGTTCTTC; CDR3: CASNEASGNYNEQFF
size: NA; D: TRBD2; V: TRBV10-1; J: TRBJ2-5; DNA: TGCGCCAGCACCCCGGGTAGCGGGACGGGAGAGACCCAGTACTTC; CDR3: CASTPGSGTGETQYF
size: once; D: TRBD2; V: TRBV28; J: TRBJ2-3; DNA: TGTGCCAGCGTGCAGAGCGGGAGGGTAACAGATACGCAGTATTTT; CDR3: CASVQSGRVTDTQYF
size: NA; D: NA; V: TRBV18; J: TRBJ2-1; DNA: TGTGCCAGCTCACCGACTAGATCCTACAATGAGCAGTTCTTC; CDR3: CASSPTRSYNEQFF
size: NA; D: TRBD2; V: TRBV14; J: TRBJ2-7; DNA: TGTGCCAGCAGCCAAGGGGGCGGCGGGGGAGCCTACGAGCAGTACTTC; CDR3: CASSQGGGGGAYEQYF
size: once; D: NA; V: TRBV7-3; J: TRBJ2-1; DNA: TGTGCCAGCAGCTCAGGGGTTGAGCAGTTCTTC; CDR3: CASSSGVEQFF
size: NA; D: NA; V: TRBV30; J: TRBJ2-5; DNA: TGTGCCTGGAGTGTGGTCGATGGATACCAGTACTTC; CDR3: CAWSVVDGYQYF
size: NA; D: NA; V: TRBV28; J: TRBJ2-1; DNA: TGTGCCAGCCGCCGGGGGAGCTCCTACAATGAGCAGTTCTTC; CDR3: CASRRGSSYNEQFF
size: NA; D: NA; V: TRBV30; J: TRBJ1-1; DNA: TGTGCCTTCAGGGGATGGTACACTGAAGCTTTCTTT; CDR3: CAFRGWYTEAFF
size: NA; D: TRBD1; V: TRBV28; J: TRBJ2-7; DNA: TGTGCCAGCAGTTTATACGGACAGGGGAGGGGCGAGCAGTACTTC; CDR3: CASSLYGQGRGEQYF
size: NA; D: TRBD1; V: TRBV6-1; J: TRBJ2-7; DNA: TGTGCCAGCAGACCCCGGACAGGGGGCACCTACGAGCAGTACTTC; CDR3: CASRPRTGGTYEQYF
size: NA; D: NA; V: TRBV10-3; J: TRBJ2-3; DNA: TGTGCCATCAGTGACACAACTAGCACAGATACGCAGTATTTT; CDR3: CAISDTTSTDTQYF
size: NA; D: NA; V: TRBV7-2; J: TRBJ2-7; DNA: TGTGCCAGCAGCTTAGGTAGACCGTTCTACGAGCAGTACTTC; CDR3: CASSLGRPFYEQYF
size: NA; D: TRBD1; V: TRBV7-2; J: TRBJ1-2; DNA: TGTGCCAGCAGCAAGGGACAGGGGTTCTATGGCTACACCTTC; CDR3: CASSKGQGFYGYTF
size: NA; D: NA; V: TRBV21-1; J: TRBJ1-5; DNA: TGTGCCAGCAGCAACCAGGGACAGGGGTGTCAGCCCCAGCATTTT; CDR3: CASSNQGQGCQPQHF
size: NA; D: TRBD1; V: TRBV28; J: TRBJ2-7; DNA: TGTGCCAGCAGTAACCGGGACAGGCTCTCCTACGAGCAGTACTTC; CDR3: CASSNRDRLSYEQYF
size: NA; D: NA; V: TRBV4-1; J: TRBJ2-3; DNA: TGCGCCAGCAGCCTCCGGCGGGCAGATACGCAGTATTTT; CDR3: CASSLRRADTQYF
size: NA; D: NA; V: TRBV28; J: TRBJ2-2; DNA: TGTGCCTCCCAGTCCCCCCAGGGAGACACCGGGGAGCTGTTTTTT; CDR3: CASQSPQGDTGELFF
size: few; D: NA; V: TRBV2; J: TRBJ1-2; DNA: TGTGCCAGCAGTGCCCGGGCCTATGGCTACACCTTC; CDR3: CASSARAYGYTF
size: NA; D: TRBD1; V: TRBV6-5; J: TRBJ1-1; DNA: TGTGCCAGCAGTCGGGACAGGGTGAAGTCTGAAGCTTTCTTT; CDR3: CASSRDRVKSEAFF
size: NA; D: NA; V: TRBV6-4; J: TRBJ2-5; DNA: TGTGCCAGCAGTGGCGACCTAGGGGAGACCCAGTACTTC; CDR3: CASSGDLGETQYF
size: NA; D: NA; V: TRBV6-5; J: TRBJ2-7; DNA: TGTGCCAGCAGTCCCTACAGGGCATACTACGAGCAGTACTTC; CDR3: CASSPYRAYYEQYF
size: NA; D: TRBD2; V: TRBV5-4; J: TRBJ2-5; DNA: TGTGCCAGCAGCCCGACTAGCGGAAGGTACCAAGAGACCCAGTACTTC; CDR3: CASSPTSGRYQETQYF
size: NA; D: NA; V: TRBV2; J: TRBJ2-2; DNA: TGTGCCAGCAGTGACTTTCGTCGGGAGCTGTTTTTT; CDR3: CASSDFRRELFF
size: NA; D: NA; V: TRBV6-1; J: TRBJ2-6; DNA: TGTGCCAGCAGTCTAAGGGCACCCGGGGCCAACGTCCTGACTTTC; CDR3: CASSLRAPGANVLTF
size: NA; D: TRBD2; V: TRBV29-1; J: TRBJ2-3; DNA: TGCAGCGGGAGCGGGGCGGGAGGGCCGTCAGATACGCAGTATTTT; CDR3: CSGSGAGGPSDTQYF
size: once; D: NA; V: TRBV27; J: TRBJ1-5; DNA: TGTGCCAGCAGTTTAGAAGGACATAGCAATCAGCCCCAGCATTTT; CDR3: CASSLEGHSNQPQHF
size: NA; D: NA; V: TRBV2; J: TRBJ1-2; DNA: TGTGCCAGCAGTGAAGTGTCAGCTAACTATGGCTACACCTTC; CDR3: CASSEVSANYGYTF
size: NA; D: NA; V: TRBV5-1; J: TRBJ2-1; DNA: TGCGCCAGCAGCTTGGGGCAGGGGATGAGGCAGTTCTTC; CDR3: CASSLGQGMRQFF
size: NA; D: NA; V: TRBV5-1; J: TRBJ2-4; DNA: TGCGCCAGCAGCTTGGTAGAAGGGAAAAACATTCAGTACTTC; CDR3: CASSLVEGKNIQYF